Each of the 11 T cell receptor beta chains below was sequenced from the same sample in a study of identifying expanded T cells in peripheral blood. Produced via immunoSEQ multiplex PCR; TCRdb's table is partial and in-frame only. The sample shows 90,000 to 95,000 clones, 88% of them seen only once. Specimen: blood. The receptor source for this set is a person aged 18-70 years in good health.

The chain combines TRBV15 with TRBJ2-7; D remains ambiguous. V was pared by 0 bases and J by 4 bases, with 13 bases between. The CDR3 contains 15 residues. Germline CDR1 and CDR2: LNHNV and YYDKDF (reference sequence). The CDR3 protein is CATSRDRLVGYEQYF. CDR3 bases: TGTGCCACCAGCAGAGATCGACTTGTCGGATACGAGCAGTACTTC. Using reference TRBV15 and TRBJ2-7 for the parts outside the CDR3, the full variable domain is DAMVIQNPRYQVTQFGKPVTLSCSQTLNHNVMYWYQQKSSQAPKLLFHYYDKDFNNEADTPDNFQSRRPNTSFCFLDIRSPGLGDTAMYLCATSRDRLVGYEQYFGPGTRLTVT.

The chain is built from TRBV27 and TRBJ2-1; D not resolved. The germline V gene encodes CDR1 MNHEY and CDR2 SMNVEV (reference sequence). The CDR3 covers 14 residues. Trimming shortened V by 8 bases and J by 4 bases, and 15 bases separated the two germline ends. This CDR3 is CASGIPGRYNEQFF. In DNA form, the CDR3 reads TGTGCCAGCGGAATCCCCGGTCGGTACAATGAGCAGTTCTTC.

The rearrangement uses TRBV5-4 and TRBJ1-1; the D is unclear. Deletions cut 3 bases from V and 2 bases from J, with 14 bases between. From germline, CDR1 is SGHNT and CDR2 YYREEE (reference sequence). This CDR3 contains 15 residues. CDR3 sequence (DNA): TGTGCCAGCAGCTGGGCAGGCGGCAGAAACACTGAAGCTTTCTTT. Its translation is CASSWAGGRNTEAFF. The entire variable domain, with the rest obtained from reference TRBV5-4 and TRBJ1-1, is as follows: ETGVTQSPTHLIKTRGQQVTLRCSSQSGHNTVSWYQQALGQGPQFIFQYYREEENGRGNFPPRFSGLQFPNYSSELNVNALELDDSALYLCASSWAGGRNTEAFFGQGTRLTVV.

In its sample, this clone was seen once. The chain recombines TRBV7-2 with TRBJ1-2; TRBD1 might be the D (5 bases). Germline V gives CDR1 SGHTA, CDR2 FQGNSA. This CDR3 is built from 12 residues. With 5 bases removed from V and 4 bases from J, the gap between germline ends came to 8 bases. CDR3 DNA: TGTGCCAGCAGCCCCGGGACCTATGGCTACACCTTC. It codes for CASSPGTYGYTF. The full variable domain, with the rest looked up from reference TRBV7-2 and TRBJ1-2, is GAGVSQSPSNKVTEKGKDVELRCDPISGHTALYWYRQSLGQGLEFLIYFQGNSAPDKSGLPSDRFSAERTGGSVSTLTIQRTQQEDSAVYLCASSPGTYGYTFGSGTRLTVV.

The CDR3 coding sequence is TGCGCCAGCAGCTGGACAGGGCCCGCAACTAATGAAAAACTGTTTTTT. This codes for CASSWTGPATNEKLFF. The chain carries TRBV5-1 and TRBJ1-4; TRBD1 matches at 8 bases. In germline, CDR1 is SGHRS, CDR2 YFSETQ. CDR3 length: 16 residues. The trim removed 3 bases at V and 0 bases at J, leaving 4 bases unmatched.

The rearrangement links TRBV11-2 to TRBJ1-1; no reliable D call. V lost 5 bases, J lost 5 bases, and 12 bases lay in between. The V gene's germline CDR1 is SGHAT and CDR2 FQNNGV. The CDR3 extends over 13 amino acids. The chain's CDR3 is CASSLNWGTEAFF. CDR3 bases: TGTGCCAGCAGCCTAAATTGGGGTACTGAAGCTTTCTTT.

The chain is built from TRBV7-9 and TRBJ2-3; TRBD2 matches 14 bases. With 1 base clipped from V and 2 bases from J, the junction kept 8 bases outside the gene matches. CDR1 is SEHNR and CDR2 is FQNEAQ in the germline V gene (reference sequence). The CDR3 loop spans 19 amino acids. As DNA, the CDR3 is TGTGCCAGCAGCTTAGTCCTGACTAGCGGGGGGGAGAACACAGATACGCAGTATTTT. Amino acid sequence: CASSLVLTSGGENTDTQYF.

In its sample, this clone was seen once. The V gene is TRBV5-1, the J gene TRBJ1-1; TRBD1 aligns across 7 bases. Germline trimming cut 4 bases from V and 2 bases from J; bases unmatched to any gene: 5. The CDR3 runs 14 residues. Germline V gives CDR1 SGHRS, CDR2 YFSETQ. DNA of the CDR3: TGCGCCAGCAGCACGGGGACAGAAAACACTGAAGCTTTCTTT. Translating gives CASSTGTENTEAFF.

V usage is TRBV6-5 and J usage is TRBJ2-7, with 12 nucleotides matching TRBD2. Trimming cost V 2 bases and J 4 bases; bases outside gene matches: 6. The CDR3 has 16 residues. The germline V gene encodes CDR1 MNHEY and CDR2 SVGAGI. CDR3 nucleotide sequence: TGTGCCAGCAGTTACCTTACTAGCGGGAGGTGGTACGAGCAGTACTTC. Encoded protein: CASSYLTSGRWYEQYF.

The chain uses TRBV11-2 and TRBJ1-4; 8 bases map to TRBD1. The CDR3 totals 14 residues. The germline gives CDR1 SGHAT, CDR2 FQNNGV. Trimming took 5 bases from V and 7 from J; bases not matched to a gene: 6. The CDR3 nucleotides read TGTGCCAGCAGCCTCGGACAGGGCCGTGAAAAACTGTTTTTT. This translates into CASSLGQGREKLFF.

V usage is TRBV2 and J usage is TRBJ1-6; D perhaps matches TRBD1 (5 bases). V lost 10 bases to trimming and J lost 5 bases, with 12 bases between them. The CDR3 has 13 residues. Germline CDR1 reads SNHLY; CDR2 reads FYNNEI. The CDR3: CATSNRNNSPLHF. The CDR3 region has the DNA TGTGCCACATCTAACAGGAATAATTCACCCCTCCACTTT.